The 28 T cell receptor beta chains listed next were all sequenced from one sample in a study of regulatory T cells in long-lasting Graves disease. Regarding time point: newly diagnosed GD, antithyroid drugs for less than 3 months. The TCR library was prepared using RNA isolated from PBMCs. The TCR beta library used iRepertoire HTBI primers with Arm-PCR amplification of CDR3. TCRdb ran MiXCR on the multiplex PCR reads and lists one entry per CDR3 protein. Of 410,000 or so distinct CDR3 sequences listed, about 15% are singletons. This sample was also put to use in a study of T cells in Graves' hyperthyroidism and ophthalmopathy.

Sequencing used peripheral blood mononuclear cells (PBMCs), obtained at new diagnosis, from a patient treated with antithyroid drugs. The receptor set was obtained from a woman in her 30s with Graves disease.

The CDR3 sequence is CSAPTGNTIYF. CDR3 in DNA: TGCAGTGCTCCGACTGGAAACACCATATATTTT. This rearrangement joins TRBV20-1 to TRBJ1-3; unclear D gene. The germline V and J ends were trimmed by 5 bases and 2 bases, with 4 bases remaining between them. The CDR3 contains 11 residues. Germline V lookup: CDR1 DFQATT, CDR2 SNEGSKA (reference sequence).

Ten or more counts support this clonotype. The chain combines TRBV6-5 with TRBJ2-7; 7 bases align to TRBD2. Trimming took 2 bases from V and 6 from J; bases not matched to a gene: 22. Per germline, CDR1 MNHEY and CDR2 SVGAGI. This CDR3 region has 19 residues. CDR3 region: CASSYTTSVLSPGLVEQYF. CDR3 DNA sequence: TGTGCCAGCAGTTACACAACTAGCGTGTTAAGCCCTGGGCTGGTCGAGCAGTACTTC.

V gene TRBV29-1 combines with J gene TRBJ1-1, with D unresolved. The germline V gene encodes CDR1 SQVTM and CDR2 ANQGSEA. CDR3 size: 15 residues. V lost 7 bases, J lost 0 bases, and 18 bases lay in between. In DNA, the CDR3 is TGCAGCGCTTTGACGAGTCTACCCATGAACACTGAAGCTTTCTTT. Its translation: CSALTSLPMNTEAFF.

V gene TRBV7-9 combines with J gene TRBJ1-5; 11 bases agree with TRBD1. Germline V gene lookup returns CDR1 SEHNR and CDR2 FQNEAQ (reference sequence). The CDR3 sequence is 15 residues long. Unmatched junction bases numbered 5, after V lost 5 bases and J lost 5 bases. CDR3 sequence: CASSARDRGDQPQHF. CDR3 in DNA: TGTGCCAGCAGCGCCAGGGACAGGGGGGATCAGCCCCAGCATTTT.

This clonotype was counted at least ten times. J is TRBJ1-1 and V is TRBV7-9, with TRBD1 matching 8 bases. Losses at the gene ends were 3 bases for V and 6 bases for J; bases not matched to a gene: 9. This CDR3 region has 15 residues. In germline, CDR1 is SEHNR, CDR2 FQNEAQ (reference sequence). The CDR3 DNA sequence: TGTGCCAGCAGCTTCCCCGGGACAGGTGCCGCTGAAGCTTTCTTT. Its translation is CASSFPGTGAAEAFF.

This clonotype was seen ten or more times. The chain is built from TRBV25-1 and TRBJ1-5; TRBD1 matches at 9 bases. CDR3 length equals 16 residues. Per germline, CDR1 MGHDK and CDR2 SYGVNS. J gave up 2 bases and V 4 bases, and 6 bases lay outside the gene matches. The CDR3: CASSARDRAGNQPQHF. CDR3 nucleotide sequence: TGTGCCAGCAGTGCCCGGGACAGGGCGGGCAATCAGCCCCAGCATTTT.

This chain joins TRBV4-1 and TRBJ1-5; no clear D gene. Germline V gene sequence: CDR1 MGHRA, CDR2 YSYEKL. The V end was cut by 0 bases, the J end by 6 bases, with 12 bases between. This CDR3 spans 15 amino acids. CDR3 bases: TGCGCCAGCAGCCAAGATCACCGGGGAGGTCAGCCCCAGCATTTT. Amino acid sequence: CASSQDHRGGQPQHF.

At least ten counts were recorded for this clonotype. CDR3 amino acids: CSARRSAAYEQYF. The CDR3 DNA is TGCAGTGCTAGACGGTCGGCAGCCTACGAGCAGTACTTC. The J gene is TRBJ2-7, the V gene TRBV20-1; D is unclear. Germline assignment: CDR1 DFQATT and CDR2 SNEGSKA (reference sequence). Trimming left V 2 bases short and J 2 bases short, with 10 bases between. CDR3 length equals 13 residues.

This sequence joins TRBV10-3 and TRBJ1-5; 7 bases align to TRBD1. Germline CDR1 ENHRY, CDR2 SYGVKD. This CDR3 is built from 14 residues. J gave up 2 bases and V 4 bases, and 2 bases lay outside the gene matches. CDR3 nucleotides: TGTGCCATCAGTGGACAGGGCGGCAATCAGCCCCAGCATTTT. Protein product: CAISGQGGNQPQHF.

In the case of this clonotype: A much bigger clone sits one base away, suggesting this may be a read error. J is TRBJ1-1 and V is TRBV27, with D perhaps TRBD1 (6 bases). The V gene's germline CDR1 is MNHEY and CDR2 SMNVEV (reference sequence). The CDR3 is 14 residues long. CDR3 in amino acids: CTSSYGGAATEAFF. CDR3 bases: TGTACCAGCAGTTACGGGGGGGCAGCGACTGAAGCTTTCTTT.

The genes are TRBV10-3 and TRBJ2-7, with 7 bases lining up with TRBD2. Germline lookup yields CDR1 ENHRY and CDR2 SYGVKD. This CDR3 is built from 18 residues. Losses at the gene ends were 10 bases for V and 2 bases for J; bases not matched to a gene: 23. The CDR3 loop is CATQGATPGGRGTYEQYF. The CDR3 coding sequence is TGTGCCACCCAAGGTGCCACCCCAGGTGGGAGGGGAACCTACGAGCAGTACTTC.

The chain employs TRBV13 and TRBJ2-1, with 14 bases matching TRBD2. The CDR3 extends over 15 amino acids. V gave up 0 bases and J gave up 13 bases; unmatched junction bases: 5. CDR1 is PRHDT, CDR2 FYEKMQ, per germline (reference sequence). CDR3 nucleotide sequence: TGTGCCAGCAGCTTAGGGGGACTAGCGGGAGAAGGCCAGTTCTTC. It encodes CASSLGGLAGEGQFF. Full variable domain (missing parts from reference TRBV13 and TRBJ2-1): AAGVIQSPRHLIKEKRETATLKCYPIPRHDTVYWYQQGPGQDPQFLISFYEKMQSDKGSIPDRFSAQQFSDYHSELNMSSLELGDSALYFCASSLGGLAGEGQFFGPGTRLTVL.

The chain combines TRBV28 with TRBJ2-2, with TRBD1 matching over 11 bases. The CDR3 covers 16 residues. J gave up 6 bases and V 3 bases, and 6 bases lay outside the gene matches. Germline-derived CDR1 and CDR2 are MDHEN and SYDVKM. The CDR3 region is CASSFRTGGSSGELFF. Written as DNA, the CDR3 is TGTGCCAGCAGTTTTCGGACAGGGGGCTCCTCCGGGGAGCTGTTTTTT.

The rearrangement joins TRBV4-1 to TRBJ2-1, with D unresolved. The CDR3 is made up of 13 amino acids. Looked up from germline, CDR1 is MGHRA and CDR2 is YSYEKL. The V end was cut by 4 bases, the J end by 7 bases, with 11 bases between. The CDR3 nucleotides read TGCGCCAGCAGCCCTCAGAGTGAAAATGAGCAGTTCTTC. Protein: CASSPQSENEQFF.

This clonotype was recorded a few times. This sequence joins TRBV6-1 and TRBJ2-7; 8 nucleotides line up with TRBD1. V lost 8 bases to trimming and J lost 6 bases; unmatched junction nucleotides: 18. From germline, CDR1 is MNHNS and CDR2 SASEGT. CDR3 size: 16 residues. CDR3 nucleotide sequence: TGTGCCAGCTCTAGTCGGCCCGGGACAGGTCCGATCGAGCAGTACTTC. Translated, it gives CASSSRPGTGPIEQYF.

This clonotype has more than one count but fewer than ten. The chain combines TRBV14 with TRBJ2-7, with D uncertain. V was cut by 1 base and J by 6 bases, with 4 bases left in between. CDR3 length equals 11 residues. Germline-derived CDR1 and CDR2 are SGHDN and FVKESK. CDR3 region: CASSQAIEQYF. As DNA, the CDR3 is TGTGCCAGCAGCCAAGCGATCGAGCAGTACTTC. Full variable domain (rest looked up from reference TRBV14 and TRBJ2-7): EAGVTQFPSHSVIEKGQTVTLRCDPISGHDNLYWYRRVMGKEIKFLLHFVKESKQDESGMPNNRFLAERTGGTYSTLKVQPAELEDSGVYFCASSQAIEQYFGPGTRLTVT.

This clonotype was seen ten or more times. CDR3 amino acids: CASSLLSGRKNTEAFF. The CDR3 nucleotides are TGTGCCAGCAGTTTACTATCGGGACGGAAGAACACTGAAGCTTTCTTT. This rearrangement joins TRBV28 to TRBJ1-1, with a possible D match to TRBD1 (5 bases). CDR3 size: 16 residues. V gave up 2 bases and J gave up 1 base, with 14 bases separating them. Germline V lookup: CDR1 MDHEN, CDR2 SYDVKM.

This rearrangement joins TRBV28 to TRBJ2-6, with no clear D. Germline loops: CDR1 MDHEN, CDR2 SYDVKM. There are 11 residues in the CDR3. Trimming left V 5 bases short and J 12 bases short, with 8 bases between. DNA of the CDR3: TGTGCCAGCAGTAGGCAGCGCGTCCTGACTTTC. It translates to CASSRQRVLTF.

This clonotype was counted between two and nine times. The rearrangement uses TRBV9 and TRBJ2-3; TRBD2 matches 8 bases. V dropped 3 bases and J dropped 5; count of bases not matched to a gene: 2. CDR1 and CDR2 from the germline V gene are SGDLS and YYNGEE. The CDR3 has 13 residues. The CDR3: CASSDSGKDTQYF. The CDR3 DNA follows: TGTGCCAGCAGCGATAGCGGGAAAGATACGCAGTATTTT.

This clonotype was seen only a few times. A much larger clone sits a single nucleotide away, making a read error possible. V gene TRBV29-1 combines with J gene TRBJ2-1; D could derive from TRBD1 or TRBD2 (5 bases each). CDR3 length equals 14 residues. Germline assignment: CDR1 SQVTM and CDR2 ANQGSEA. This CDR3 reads CSVERDGSYNEQLF. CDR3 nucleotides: TGCAGCGTTGAGAGGGACGGTTCCTACAATGAGCAGCTCTTC.

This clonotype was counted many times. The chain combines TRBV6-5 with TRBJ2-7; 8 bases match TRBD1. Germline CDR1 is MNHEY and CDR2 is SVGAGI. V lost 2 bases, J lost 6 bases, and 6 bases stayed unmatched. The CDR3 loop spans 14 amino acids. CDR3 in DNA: TGTGCCAGCAGTTACGTCTCAGGGGGCGCCGAGCAGTACTTC. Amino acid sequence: CASSYVSGGAEQYF.

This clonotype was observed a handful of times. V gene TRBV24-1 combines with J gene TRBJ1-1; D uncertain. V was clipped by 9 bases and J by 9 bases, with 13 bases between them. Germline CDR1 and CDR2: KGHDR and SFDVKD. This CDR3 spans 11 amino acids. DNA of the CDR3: TGTGCCACCGAGGATAAGACGAAAGCTTTCTTT. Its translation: CATEDKTKAFF.

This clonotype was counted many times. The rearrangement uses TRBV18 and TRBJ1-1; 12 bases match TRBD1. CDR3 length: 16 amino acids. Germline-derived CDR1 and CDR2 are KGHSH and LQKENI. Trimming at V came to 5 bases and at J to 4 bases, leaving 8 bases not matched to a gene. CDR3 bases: TGTGCCAGCTCAGGGACAGGGGGCTTTATGGGCACTGAAGCTTTCTTT. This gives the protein CASSGTGGFMGTEAFF.

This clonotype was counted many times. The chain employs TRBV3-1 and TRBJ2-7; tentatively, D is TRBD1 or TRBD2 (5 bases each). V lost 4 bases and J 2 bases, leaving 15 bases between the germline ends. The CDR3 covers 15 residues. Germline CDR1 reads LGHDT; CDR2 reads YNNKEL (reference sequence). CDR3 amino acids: CASSRPGALTYEQYF. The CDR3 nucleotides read TGTGCCAGCAGCCGTCCCGGGGCGCTGACCTACGAGCAGTACTTC.

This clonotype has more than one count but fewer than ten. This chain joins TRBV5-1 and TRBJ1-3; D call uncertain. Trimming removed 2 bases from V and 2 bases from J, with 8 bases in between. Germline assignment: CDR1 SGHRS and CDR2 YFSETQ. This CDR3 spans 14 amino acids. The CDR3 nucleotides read TGCGCCAGCAGCTTAGGCAGTACTGGAAACACCATATATTTT. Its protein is CASSLGSTGNTIYF.

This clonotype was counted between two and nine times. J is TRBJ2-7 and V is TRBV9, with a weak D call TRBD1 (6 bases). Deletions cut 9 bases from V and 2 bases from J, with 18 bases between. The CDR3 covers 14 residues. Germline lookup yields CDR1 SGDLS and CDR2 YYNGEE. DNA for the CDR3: TGTGCCATCCTAGGGACATCCCCTACCTACGAGCAGTACTTC. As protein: CAILGTSPTYEQYF.

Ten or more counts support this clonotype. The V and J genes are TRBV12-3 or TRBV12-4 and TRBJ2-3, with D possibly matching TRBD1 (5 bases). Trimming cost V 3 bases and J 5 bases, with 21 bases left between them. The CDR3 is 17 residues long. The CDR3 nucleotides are TGTGCCAGCAGTTTTATCAGGGCCCTAATCTCCTTAGATACGCAGTATTTT. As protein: CASSFIRALISLDTQYF.

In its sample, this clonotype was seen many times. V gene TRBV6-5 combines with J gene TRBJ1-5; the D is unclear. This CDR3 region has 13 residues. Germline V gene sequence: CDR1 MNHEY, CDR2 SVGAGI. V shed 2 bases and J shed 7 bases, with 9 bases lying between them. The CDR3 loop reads CASSYTVGQPQHF. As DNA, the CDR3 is TGTGCCAGCAGTTACACCGTGGGGCAGCCCCAGCATTTT.